The sequence of this TCR beta chain was determined in a study of cytomegalovirus exposure and HLA in healthy donors. Study-level results: Immune exposure data for these donors was limited to CMV serostatus.

PCR involved 60 Vbeta and 13 Jbeta primers. Data came from immunoSEQ multiplex PCR; TCRdb stores just in-frame clones and leaves some out. This sample has about 190,000 clones, with approximately 75% found just once. Notes on this clone: As yet, its antigen is unknown.

The CDR3 has 17 amino acids. Germline CDR1 LGHNA, CDR2 YSLEER. V lost 4 bases and J lost 7, with 22 bases in between. V gene TRBV4-3 combines with J gene TRBJ1-4; D not resolved. This clonotype originated in a young man in good health and CMV-seropositive. Input material: PBMCs. The CDR3 spells CASSREALRGSAEKLFF. CDR3 nucleotide sequence: TGCGCCAGCAGCCGAGAAGCCCTCCGAGGGTCGGCTGAAAAACTGTTTTTT.